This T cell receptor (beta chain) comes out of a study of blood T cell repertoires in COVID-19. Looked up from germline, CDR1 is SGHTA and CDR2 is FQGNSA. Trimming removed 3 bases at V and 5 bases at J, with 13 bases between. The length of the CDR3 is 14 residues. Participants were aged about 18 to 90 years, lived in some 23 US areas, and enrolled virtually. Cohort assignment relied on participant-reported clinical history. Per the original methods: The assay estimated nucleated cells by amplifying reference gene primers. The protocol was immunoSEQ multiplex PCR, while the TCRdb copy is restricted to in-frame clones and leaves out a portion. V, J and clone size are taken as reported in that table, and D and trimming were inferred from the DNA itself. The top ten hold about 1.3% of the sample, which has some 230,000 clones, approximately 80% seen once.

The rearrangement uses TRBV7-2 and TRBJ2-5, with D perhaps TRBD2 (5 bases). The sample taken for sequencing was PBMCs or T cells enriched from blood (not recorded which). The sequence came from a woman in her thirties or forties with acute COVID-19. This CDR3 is CASSFGRTWETQYF. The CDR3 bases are TGTGCCAGCAGCTTCGGGCGGACTTGGGAGACCCAGTACTTC. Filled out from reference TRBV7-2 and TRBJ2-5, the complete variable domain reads GAGVSQSPSNKVTEKGKDVELRCDPISGHTALYWYRQSLGQGLEFLIYFQGNSAPDKSGLPSDRFSAERTGGSVSTLTIQRTQQEDSAVYLCASSFGRTWETQYFGPGTRLLVL.